The present entry profiles one T cell receptor (beta chain) with its context. These data originate in a study of blood T cells in healthy people across ages. A second 7 to 11 cycle PCR used barcoded and J-beta primers. TCRdb called the 5' RACE reads again in MiXCR, with one record for every CDR3 protein. The sample includes around 1.5 million distinct CDR3 sequences, 42% seen only once; the top ten take around 8%. Trimming at V came to 8 bases and at J to 5 bases, leaving 2 bases not matched to a gene. Germline V lookup: CDR1 SNHLY, CDR2 FYNNEI. CDR3 length: 13 amino acids. Sequencing was performed on blood. The genes are TRBV2 and TRBJ2-1; 11 bases fit TRBD2. The TCR sequence derives from a woman aged 18-35 years in good health. The CDR3 coding sequence is TGTGCCAGCGCGGGACTAGCGGACAATGAGCAGTTCTTC. It translates to CASAGLADNEQFF. The whole variable domain, filled in from reference TRBV2 and TRBJ2-1, reads EPEVTQTPSHQVTQMGQEVILRCVPISNHLYFYWYRQILGQKVEFLVSFYNNEISEKSEIFDDQFSVERPDGSNFTLKIRSTKLEDSAMYFCASAGLADNEQFFGPGTRLTVL.